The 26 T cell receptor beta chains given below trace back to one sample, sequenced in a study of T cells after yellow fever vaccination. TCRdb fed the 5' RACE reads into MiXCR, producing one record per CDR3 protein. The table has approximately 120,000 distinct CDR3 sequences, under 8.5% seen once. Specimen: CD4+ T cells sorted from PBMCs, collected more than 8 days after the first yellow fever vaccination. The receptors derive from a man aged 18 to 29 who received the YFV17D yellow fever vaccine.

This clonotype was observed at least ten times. CDR3 coding DNA: TGTGCCAGCAGTTACCGGCAGGAGAACACTGAAGCTTTCTTT. It codes for CASSYRQENTEAFF. The chain combines TRBV6-5 with TRBJ1-1; D not resolved. Germline V CDR1 and CDR2: MNHEY, SVGAGI. The V and J ends lost 2 bases and 1 base respectively, with 8 bases between them. The CDR3 is made up of 14 amino acids.

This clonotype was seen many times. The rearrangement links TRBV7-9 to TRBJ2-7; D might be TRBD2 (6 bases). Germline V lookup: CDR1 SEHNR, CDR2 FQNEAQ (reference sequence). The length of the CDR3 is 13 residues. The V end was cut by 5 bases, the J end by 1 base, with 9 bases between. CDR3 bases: TGTGCCAGCAGCCGTGGGACTTCCTACGAGCAGTACTTC. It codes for CASSRGTSYEQYF.

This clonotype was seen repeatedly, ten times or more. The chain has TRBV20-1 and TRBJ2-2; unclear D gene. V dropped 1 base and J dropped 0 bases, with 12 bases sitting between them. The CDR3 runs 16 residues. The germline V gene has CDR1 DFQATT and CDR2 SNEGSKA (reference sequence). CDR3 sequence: CSARGGSNANTGELFF. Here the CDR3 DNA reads TGCAGTGCTAGAGGTGGTTCTAACGCGAACACCGGGGAGCTGTTTTTT.

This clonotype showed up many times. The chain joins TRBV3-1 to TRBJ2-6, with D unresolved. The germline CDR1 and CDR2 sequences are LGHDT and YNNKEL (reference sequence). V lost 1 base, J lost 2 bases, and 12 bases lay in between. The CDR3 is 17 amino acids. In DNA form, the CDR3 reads TGTGCCAGCAGCCAAGTACTTCGGTCCCCTGGGGCCAACGTCCTGACTTTC. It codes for CASSQVLRSPGANVLTF.

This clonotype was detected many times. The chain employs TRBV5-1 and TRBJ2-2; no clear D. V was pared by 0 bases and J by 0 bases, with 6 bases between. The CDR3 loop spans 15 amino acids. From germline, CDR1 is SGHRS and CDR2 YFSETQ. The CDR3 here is CASSLDPANTGELFF. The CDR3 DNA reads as TGCGCCAGCAGCTTGGACCCGGCGAACACCGGGGAGCTGTTTTTT. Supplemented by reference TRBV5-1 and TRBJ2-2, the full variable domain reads KAGVTQTPRYLIKTRGQQVTLSCSPISGHRSVSWYQQTPGQGLQFLFEYFSETQRNKGNFPGRFSGRQFSNSRSEMNVSTLELGDSALYLCASSLDPANTGELFFGEGSRLTVL.

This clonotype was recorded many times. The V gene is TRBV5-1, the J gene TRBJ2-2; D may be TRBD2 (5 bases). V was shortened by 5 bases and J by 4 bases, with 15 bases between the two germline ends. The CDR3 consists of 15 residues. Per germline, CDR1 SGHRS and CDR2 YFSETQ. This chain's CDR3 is CASSIGELGTGELFF. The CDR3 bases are TGCGCCAGCAGTATCGGGGAGTTGGGCACCGGGGAGCTGTTTTTT.

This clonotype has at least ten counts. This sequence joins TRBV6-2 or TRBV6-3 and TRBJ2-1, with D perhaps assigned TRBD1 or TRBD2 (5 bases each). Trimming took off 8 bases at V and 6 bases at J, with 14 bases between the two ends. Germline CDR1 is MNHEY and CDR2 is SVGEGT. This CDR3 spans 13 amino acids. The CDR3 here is CASGHGEGNEQFF. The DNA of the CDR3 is TGTGCCAGCGGACACGGAGAGGGCAATGAGCAGTTCTTC.

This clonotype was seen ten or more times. CDR3 in DNA: TGCGCCAGCAGCTTGGTACTAGCTAACCTAGATACGCAGTATTTT. Its protein is CASSLVLANLDTQYF. This sequence joins TRBV5-1 and TRBJ2-3, with D tentatively TRBD2 (6 bases). Trimming removed 0 bases at V and 5 bases at J, with 13 bases between. CDR1 and CDR2 from the germline V gene are SGHRS and YFSETQ. The CDR3 is made up of 15 amino acids.

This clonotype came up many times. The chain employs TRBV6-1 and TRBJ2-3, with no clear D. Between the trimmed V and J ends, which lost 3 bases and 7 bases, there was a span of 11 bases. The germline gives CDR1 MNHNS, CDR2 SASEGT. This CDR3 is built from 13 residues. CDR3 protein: CASSEGIANTQYF. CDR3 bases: TGTGCCAGCAGTGAGGGTATCGCAAATACGCAGTATTTT.

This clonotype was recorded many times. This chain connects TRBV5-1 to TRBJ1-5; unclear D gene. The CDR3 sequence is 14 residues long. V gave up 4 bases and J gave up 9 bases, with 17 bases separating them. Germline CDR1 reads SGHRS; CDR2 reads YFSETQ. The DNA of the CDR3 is TGCGCCAGCAGCATATCCGGGCCACCTGGGCCCCAGCATTTT. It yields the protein CASSISGPPGPQHF.

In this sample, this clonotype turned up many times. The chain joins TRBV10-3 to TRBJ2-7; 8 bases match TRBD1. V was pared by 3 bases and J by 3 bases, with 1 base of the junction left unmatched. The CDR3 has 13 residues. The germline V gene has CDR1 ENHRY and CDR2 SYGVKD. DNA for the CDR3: TGTGCCATCAGTGAAGGACAGGGCTACGAGCAGTACGTC. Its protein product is CAISEGQGYEQYV.

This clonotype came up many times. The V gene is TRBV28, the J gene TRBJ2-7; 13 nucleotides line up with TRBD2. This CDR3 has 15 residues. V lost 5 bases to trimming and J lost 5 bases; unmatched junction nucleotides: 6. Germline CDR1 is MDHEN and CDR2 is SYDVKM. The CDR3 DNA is TGTGCCAGCAGTCCAGGACTAGCGGGGGTGAACGAGCAGTACTTC. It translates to CASSPGLAGVNEQYF.

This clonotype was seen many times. The CDR3 region is CASSPGQVPPTTQYF. The CDR3 DNA reads TGTGCCAGCAGCCCAGGACAGGTCCCGCCGACGACGCAGTATTTT. The V gene is TRBV11-2, the J gene TRBJ2-3, with 7 nucleotides matching TRBD1. This CDR3 has 15 amino acids. V lost 5 bases, J lost 9 bases, and 14 bases stayed unmatched. Germline CDR1 reads SGHAT; CDR2 reads FQNNGV.

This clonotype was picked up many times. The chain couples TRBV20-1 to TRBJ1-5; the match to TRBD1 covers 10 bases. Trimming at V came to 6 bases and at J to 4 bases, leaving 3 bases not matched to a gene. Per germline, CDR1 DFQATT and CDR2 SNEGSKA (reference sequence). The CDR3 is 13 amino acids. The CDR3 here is CSASDRGNQPQHF. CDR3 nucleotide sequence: TGCAGTGCATCGGACAGGGGGAATCAGCCCCAGCATTTT.

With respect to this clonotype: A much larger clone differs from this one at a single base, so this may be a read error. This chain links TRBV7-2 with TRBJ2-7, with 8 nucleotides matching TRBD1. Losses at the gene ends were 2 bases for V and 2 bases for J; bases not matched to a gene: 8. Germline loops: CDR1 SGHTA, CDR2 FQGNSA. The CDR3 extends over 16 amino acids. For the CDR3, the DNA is TGTGCCAGCAGCTTAAGGCTCGGGACAGGTGCCTACGAGCAGTACTTC. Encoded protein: CASSLRLGTGAYEQYF.

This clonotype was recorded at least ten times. In DNA, the CDR3 is TGTGCCAGCAGCCTTCAGGGACAGTACAATGAGCAGTTCTTC. This sequence encodes CASSLQGQYNEQFF. This chain uses TRBV12-3 or TRBV12-4 with TRBJ2-1; 7 nucleotides match TRBD1. The CDR3 is 14 amino acids. After removal of 6 bases from V and 4 bases from J, the junction contained 6 bases not matched to a gene.

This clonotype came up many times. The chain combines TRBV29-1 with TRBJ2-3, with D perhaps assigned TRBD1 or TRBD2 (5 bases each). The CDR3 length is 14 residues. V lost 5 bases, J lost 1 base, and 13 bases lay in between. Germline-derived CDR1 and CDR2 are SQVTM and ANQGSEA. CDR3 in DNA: TGCAGCGTTCCCCCGGGGCAGGGCACAGATACGCAGTATTTT. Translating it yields CSVPPGQGTDTQYF.

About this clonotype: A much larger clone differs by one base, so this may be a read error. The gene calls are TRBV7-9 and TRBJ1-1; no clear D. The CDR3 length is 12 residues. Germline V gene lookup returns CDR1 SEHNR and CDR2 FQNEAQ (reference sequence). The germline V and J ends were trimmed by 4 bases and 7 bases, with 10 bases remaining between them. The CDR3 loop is CASSCDIVEAFF. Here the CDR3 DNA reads TGTGCCAGCAGCTGTGACATCGTTGAAGCTTTCTTT.

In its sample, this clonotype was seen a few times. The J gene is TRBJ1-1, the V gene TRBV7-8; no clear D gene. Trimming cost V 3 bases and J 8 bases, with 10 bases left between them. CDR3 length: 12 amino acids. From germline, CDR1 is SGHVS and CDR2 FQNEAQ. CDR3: CASSFGGQEAFF. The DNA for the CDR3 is TGTGCCAGCAGCTTCGGAGGGCAGGAAGCTTTCTTT.

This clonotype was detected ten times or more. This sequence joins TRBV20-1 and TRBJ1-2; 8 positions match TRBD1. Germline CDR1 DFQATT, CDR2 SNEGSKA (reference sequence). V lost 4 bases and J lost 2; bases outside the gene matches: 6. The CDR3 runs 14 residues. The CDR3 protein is CSAIGGQGNYGYTF. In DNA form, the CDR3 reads TGCAGTGCTATAGGCGGACAGGGAAACTATGGCTACACCTTC.

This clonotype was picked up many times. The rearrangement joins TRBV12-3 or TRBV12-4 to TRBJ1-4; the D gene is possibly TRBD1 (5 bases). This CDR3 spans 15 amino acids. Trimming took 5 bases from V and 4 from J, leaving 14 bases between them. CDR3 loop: CASSIPGTGNEKLFF. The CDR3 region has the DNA TGTGCCAGCAGTATTCCCGGGACGGGTAATGAAAAACTGTTTTTT.

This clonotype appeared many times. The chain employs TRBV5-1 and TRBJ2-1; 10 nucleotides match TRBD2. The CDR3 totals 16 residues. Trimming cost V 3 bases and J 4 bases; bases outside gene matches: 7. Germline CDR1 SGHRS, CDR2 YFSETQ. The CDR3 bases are TGCGCCAGCAGCTATTTAGCGGGGGGCCAATACAATGAGCAGTTCTTC. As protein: CASSYLAGGQYNEQFF.

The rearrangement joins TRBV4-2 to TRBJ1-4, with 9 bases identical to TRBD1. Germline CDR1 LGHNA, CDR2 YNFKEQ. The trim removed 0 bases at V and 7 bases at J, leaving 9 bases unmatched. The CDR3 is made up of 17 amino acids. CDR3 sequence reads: CASSQDPDRGRVEKLFF. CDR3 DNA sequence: TGTGCCAGCAGCCAAGATCCGGACAGGGGTAGGGTTGAAAAACTGTTTTTT.

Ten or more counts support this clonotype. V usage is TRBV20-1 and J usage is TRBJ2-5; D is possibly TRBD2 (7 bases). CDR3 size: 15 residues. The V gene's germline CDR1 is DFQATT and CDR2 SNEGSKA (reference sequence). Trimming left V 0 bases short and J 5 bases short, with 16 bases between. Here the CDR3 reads CSARDMGGRGETQYF. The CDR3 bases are TGCAGTGCTAGAGATATGGGGGGGCGAGGTGAGACCCAGTACTTC.

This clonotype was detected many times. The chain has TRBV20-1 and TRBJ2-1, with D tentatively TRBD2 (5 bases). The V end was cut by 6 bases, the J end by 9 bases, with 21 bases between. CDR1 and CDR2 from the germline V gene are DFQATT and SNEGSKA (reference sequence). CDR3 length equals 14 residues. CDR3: CSAGASVSPGEQFF. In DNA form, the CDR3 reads TGCAGTGCGGGAGCGAGCGTTTCGCCGGGTGAGCAGTTCTTC.

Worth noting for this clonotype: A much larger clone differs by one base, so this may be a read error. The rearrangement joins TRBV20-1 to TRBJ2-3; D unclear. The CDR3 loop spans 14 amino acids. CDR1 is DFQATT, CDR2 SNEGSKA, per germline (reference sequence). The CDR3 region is CSATRAGWSDTQNF. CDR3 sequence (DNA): TGCAGTGCTACAAGGGCAGGCTGGTCAGATACGCAGAATTTT.